This TCR beta chain was documented in a study of blood T cell repertoires in COVID-19 (dated by TCRdb to 2020 to 2021). Describing the broader study: The collaborator samples originated in the United States, Italy and Spain and spanned the acute and convalescent phases of COVID-19. The prospective study material was composed of cDNA or gDNA derived from T cells, B-cell-depleted T cells, or PBMCs. Subjects who had been exposed to COVID-19, were actively infected with it, or had recovered from it provided the deeply sampled blood TCRbeta repertoires that made up the dataset. A freely available public database, intended as a resource for researchers studying the immune response to SARS-CoV-2, is where the repertoires were released. Samples came from the ongoing ImmuneRACE study (first 160 participants) plus 1,254 subjects from 6 global collaborators. Nearly every sample came with metadata listing a de-identified subject ID, COVID-19 status, age in years and sex. Where HLA class I and class II types were available, the types were taken from metadata supplied by the sample provider, not from assay-based typing.

The paper's findings and limits, for the study overall: Clinical and demographic metadata were provided uncurated, with the amount varying by source and participant.

TCRbeta CDR3 regions were amplified from genomic DNA using the immunoSEQ Assay, a bias-controlled multiplex PCR. Per the original workflow: Nucleated cell counts per sample were estimated from amplification of reference gene primers within the assay. To quantify the absolute abundance of each unique TCRbeta CDR3 rearrangement, sequence reads were collapsed and filtered. For each sample, productive Simpson clonality was calculated by taking the square root of Simpson's diversity index across productive rearrangements. Entries here come from immuneACCESS through TCRdb and include only in-frame sequences with V and J called. Some clones fail to appear in such tables; in the studies checked, an unresolved V gene covers under half of the shortfall, and the cause of the remainder is unknown. V and J calls plus clone size are reproduced from that table; the DNA served to infer D and trimming. In this sample the table shows 250,000 to 300,000 clones, around four fifths of which occur a single time. The ten largest clonotypes hold 4.6% of the sample.

Concerning this clone: It lacks a known antigen. No much larger clonotype is one base removed from it; base qualities were not supplied.

Samples from volunteer blood donors who had recovered from COVID-19 were contributed by a second Seattle source. Each collaborating institution followed its own protocols to collect whole blood in K2EDTA tubes. For TCRbeta analysis, collaborators shipped samples as frozen whole blood, isolated PBMCs, or DNA extracted from either of those sample types. The TCR was taken from a man aged 60 to 69 who had recovered from COVID-19. Sequenced input: peripheral blood.

CDR3 sequence: CASSLAASIGLETQYF. In nucleotide form, the sequence is TGTGCCAGCAGCTTAGCGGCTAGCATCGGGTTGGAGACCCAGTACTTC. This chain is built from TRBV7-2 and TRBJ2-5; TRBD2 could be the D gene, as 5 bases match. The CDR3, from cysteine to phenylalanine, totals 16 residues. The read is trimmed to its CDR3 DNA, 48 bases read in frame from base 1. V is cut by 0 bases and J by 5 bases, and the space between the germline ends is 16 bases. The germline V gene yields SGHTA for CDR1 and FQGNSA for CDR2.